This entry lists 14 T cell receptor beta chains sequenced from one sample in a study of shared clonotypes between healthy human individuals. Profiling relied on immunoSEQ multiplex PCR, and the TCRdb table lists in-frame clones only, not all of them. The sample lists 1,400,000 or so clones; approximately 98.5% were seen once. The sequenced sample consisted of naive CD4+ T cells sorted from blood. Subset here: CD45RA+ positively selected. The receptor source for this set is a young man in good health.

The genes are TRBV18 and TRBJ2-5; 8 positions match TRBD1. Unmatched junction bases numbered 4, after V lost 3 bases and J lost 1 base. Germline values: CDR1 KGHSH, CDR2 LQKENI. The CDR3 consists of 15 residues. CDR3 loop: CASSPVTGAQETQYF. The CDR3, as DNA: TGTGCCAGCTCACCCGTGACAGGGGCCCAAGAGACCCAGTACTTC.

The gene calls are TRBV5-1 and TRBJ1-1, with 8 nucleotides matching TRBD1. Germline CDR1 reads SGHRS; CDR2 reads YFSETQ. The CDR3 has 14 residues. Trimming cost V 7 bases and J 6 bases; bases outside gene matches: 11. This CDR3 reads CASGKTDREAEAFF. The CDR3 nucleotides are TGCGCCAGCGGCAAAACGGACAGGGAGGCTGAAGCTTTCTTT.

The chain has TRBV7-2 and TRBJ2-7; a weak D match, TRBD1 (6 bases). CDR3 length equals 14 residues. Trimming took 5 bases from V and 4 from J, leaving 15 bases between them. Germline assignment: CDR1 SGHTA and CDR2 FQGNSA. CDR3 nucleotides: TGTGCCAGCAGCCTGCGGTCACAGGGTTACGAGCAGTACTTC. Amino acids: CASSLRSQGYEQYF.

The rearrangement uses TRBV28 and TRBJ2-5; 15 bases are a match to TRBD2. Germline assignment: CDR1 MDHEN and CDR2 SYDVKM. The length of the CDR3 is 17 residues. Trimming took 6 bases from V and 8 from J; bases not matched to a gene: 13. CDR3 coding DNA: TGTGCCAGCAGCCAATACCCTGGACTAGCGGGAGGGCAAACCCAGTACTTC. Its translation is CASSQYPGLAGGQTQYF.

This chain uses TRBV29-1 with TRBJ1-2; D unclear. Deletions cut 6 bases from V and 6 bases from J, with 14 bases between. The germline gives CDR1 SQVTM, CDR2 ANQGSEA. This CDR3 comprises 12 residues. The CDR3 DNA follows: TGCAGCGTCGCAGGAGGGAGGGATGGCTACACCTTC. Residues: CSVAGGRDGYTF.

CDR3 DNA sequence: TGTGCCAGCGGATTTGATCAGCCCCAGCATTTT. This sequence encodes CASGFDQPQHF. The rearrangement joins TRBV7-9 to TRBJ1-5; D ambiguous. Germline-derived CDR1 and CDR2 are SEHNR and FQNEAQ (reference sequence). Between the trimmed V and J ends, which lost 8 bases and 5 bases, there was a span of 7 bases. This CDR3 is built from 11 residues. Using reference TRBV7-9 and TRBJ1-5 for the parts outside the CDR3, the full variable domain is DTGVSQNPRHKITKRGQNVTFRCDPISEHNRLYWYRQTLGQGPEFLTYFQNEAQLEKSRLLSDRFSAERPKGSFSTLEIQRTEQGDSAMYLCASGFDQPQHFGDGTRLSIL.

The gene calls are TRBV30 and TRBJ2-1; D could derive from TRBD1 or TRBD2 (6 bases each). V was cut by 5 bases and J by 7 bases, with 21 bases left in between. CDR1 and CDR2 (germline): GTSNPN, SVGIG (reference sequence). This CDR3 is built from 15 residues. CDR3 nucleotide sequence: TGTGCCTGGGGGATACAGGGAGTCGGGGGTAATGAGCAGTTCTTC. Its protein product is CAWGIQGVGGNEQFF.

The rearrangement joins TRBV10-3 to TRBJ2-1; TRBD1 or TRBD2 may be the D gene (5 bases each). The CDR3 totals 16 residues. Per the germline V gene, CDR1 is ENHRY and CDR2 is SYGVKD. Trimming removed 0 bases at V and 4 bases at J, with 13 bases between. The CDR3 bases are TGTGCCATCAGTGAGTCGGGGCTAGCCTATTACAATGAGCAGTTCTTC. Translating gives CAISESGLAYYNEQFF.

The chain combines TRBV6-1 with TRBJ1-5; 9 nucleotides line up with TRBD1. The germline gives CDR1 MNHNS, CDR2 SASEGT. The CDR3 extends over 19 amino acids. J was trimmed by 0 bases and V by 4 bases; bases with no gene match: 13. The CDR3 loop is CASSGSWGTGRYSNQPQHF. The CDR3 DNA follows: TGTGCCAGCAGTGGAAGTTGGGGGACAGGGCGGTATAGCAATCAGCCCCAGCATTTT.

About this clone itself: The identical CDR3 is also encoded by other nucleotide sequences in the sample. The chain is built from TRBV10-2 and TRBJ2-7; D ambiguous. Germline CDR1 WSHSY, CDR2 SAAADI. V gave up 3 bases and J gave up 3 bases, with 0 bases separating them. The CDR3 extends over 10 amino acids. The CDR3 protein is CASSDYEQYF. The DNA for the CDR3 is TGCGCCAGCAGTGACTACGAGCAGTACTTC.

The chain recombines TRBV5-8 with TRBJ1-5, with 9 bases identical to TRBD1. Trimming cost V 4 bases and J 0 bases; bases outside gene matches: 5. The CDR3 is made up of 16 amino acids. From germline, CDR1 is SGHTS and CDR2 YDEGEE. This CDR3 reads CASSPRDRVSNQPQHF. CDR3 sequence (DNA): TGTGCCAGCAGCCCCCGGGACAGGGTTAGCAATCAGCCCCAGCATTTT.

The chain carries TRBV6-6 and TRBJ2-3; 7 bases line up with TRBD2. The V gene end was trimmed by 0 bases and the J gene end by 0 bases; junction bases not matched to a gene: 3. Germline-derived CDR1 and CDR2 are MNHNY and SVGAGI (reference sequence). The CDR3 sequence is 16 residues long. CDR3 region: CASSYSLAASTDTQYF. The CDR3 nucleotides are TGTGCCAGCAGTTACTCGCTAGCGGCTAGCACAGATACGCAGTATTTT.

This chain joins TRBV14 and TRBJ2-1, with 8 bases that match TRBD1. The V gene end was trimmed by 2 bases and the J gene end by 5 bases; junction bases not matched to a gene: 8. This CDR3 has 16 amino acids. CDR1 and CDR2 (germline): SGHDN, FVKESK. CDR3 residues: CASSQPRDRFDNEQFF. As DNA, the CDR3 is TGTGCCAGCAGCCAACCCCGGGACAGGTTCGACAATGAGCAGTTCTTC.

CDR3 sequence: CASSYRGVSGANVLTF. CDR3 in DNA: TGTGCCAGCAGTTACCGGGGCGTATCCGGGGCCAACGTCCTGACTTTC. V is TRBV6-5 and J is TRBJ2-6; perhaps D is TRBD1 or TRBD2 (5 bases each). Germline-derived CDR1 and CDR2 are MNHEY and SVGAGI. The V end was cut by 2 bases, the J end by 4 bases, with 12 bases between. This CDR3 has 16 residues.